These 28 T cell receptor beta chains originate from one sample sequenced in a study of blood T cell repertoires in COVID-19. TCRdb's copy holds only in-frame clones and misses some; the assay was immunoSEQ multiplex PCR. The sample records approximately 270,000 clones, around 89% being singletons. The material sequenced was peripheral blood. The receptors derive from a woman younger than 45 with COVID-19, enrolled during active disease.

The chain joins TRBV27 to TRBJ1-1; D unclear. The CDR3 is 14 residues long. CDR1 is MNHEY, CDR2 SMNVEV, per germline (reference sequence). V lost 3 bases to trimming and J lost 2 bases, with 10 bases between them. CDR3 nucleotide sequence: TGTGCCAGCAGTTTGGCCGGGGTAAACACTGAAGCTTTCTTT. Encoded protein: CASSLAGVNTEAFF.

This clone was seen once. The rearrangement joins TRBV30 to TRBJ2-1; TRBD2 matches at 14 bases. V shed 5 bases and J 9 bases; nucleotides not matched to a gene: 6. Germline V gene data show CDR1 as GTSNPN and CDR2 as SVGIG (reference sequence). The CDR3 runs to 14 residues. DNA of the CDR3: TGTGCCTGGGGGGGACTAGCGGGAGACAGTGAGCAGTTCTTC. It translates to CAWGGLAGDSEQFF. The whole variable domain, filled in from reference TRBV30 and TRBJ2-1, reads SQTIHQWPATLVQPVGSPLSLECTVEGTSNPNLYWYRQAAGRGLQLLFYSVGIGQISSEVPQNLSASRPQDRQFILSSKKLLLSDSGFYLCAWGGLAGDSEQFFGPGTRLTVL.

The chain carries TRBV4-2 and TRBJ2-1; 10 positions match TRBD1. Germline loops: CDR1 LGHNA, CDR2 YNFKEQ. This CDR3 region has 16 residues. The ends lost 1 base at V and 7 bases at J; junction bases unmatched: 7. The CDR3 DNA is TGTGCCAGCAGCCAAGGTCGACAGGGGGCCAGGAATGAGCAGTTCTTC. Translated, it gives CASSQGRQGARNEQFF.

V is TRBV29-1 and J is TRBJ1-1; D is uncertain. The germline gives CDR1 SQVTM, CDR2 ANQGSEA. The CDR3 loop spans 12 amino acids. Trimming removed 4 bases at V and 2 bases at J, with 8 bases between. CDR3 nucleotides: TGCAGCGTTGTGGGCAGAAACACTGAAGCTTTCTTT. This gives the protein CSVVGRNTEAFF. Filled out from reference TRBV29-1 and TRBJ1-1, the complete variable domain reads SAVISQKPSRDICQRGTSLTIQCQVDSQVTMMFWYRQQPGQSLTLIATANQGSEATYESGFVIDKFPISRPNLTFSTLTVSNMSPEDSSIYLCSVVGRNTEAFFGQGTRLTVV.

J is TRBJ2-1 and V is TRBV28; TRBD2 is a possible D gene (5 bases). Germline assignment: CDR1 MDHEN and CDR2 SYDVKM. The CDR3 spans 11 residues. Trimming removed 11 bases from V and 6 bases from J, with 11 bases in between. CDR3 sequence: CAAGMGNEQFF. The CDR3 DNA reads as TGTGCCGCGGGCATGGGCAATGAGCAGTTCTTC. Full variable domain (missing parts from reference TRBV28 and TRBJ2-1): DVKVTQSSRYLVKRTGEKVFLECVQDMDHENMFWYRQDPGLGLRLIYFSYDVKMKEKGDIPEGYSVSREKKERFSLILESASTNQTSMYLCAAGMGNEQFFGPGTRLTVL.

CDR3 in amino acids: CAWSRGGENIQYF. The CDR3 nucleotides are TGTGCCTGGAGTCGGGGAGGGGAAAACATTCAGTACTTC. The chain carries TRBV30 and TRBJ2-4, with 7 nucleotides matching TRBD2. The CDR3 runs to 13 residues. Trimming took 2 bases from V and 5 from J; bases not matched to a gene: 3. Germline lookup yields CDR1 GTSNPN and CDR2 SVGIG (reference sequence).

The gene calls are TRBV6-2 or TRBV6-3 and TRBJ2-1; D gene uncertain. This CDR3 has 14 amino acids. CDR1 is MNHEY and CDR2 is SVGEGT in the germline V gene. V was clipped by 5 bases and J by 7 bases, with 15 bases between them. The CDR3 here is CASSRSTGRNEQFF. As DNA, the CDR3 is TGTGCCAGCAGTCGAAGTACTGGTCGGAATGAGCAGTTCTTC.

CDR3 region: CASSRHTPDTQYF. The DNA for the CDR3 is TGTGCCAGCAGCCGTCACACCCCAGATACGCAGTATTTT. This chain connects TRBV7-9 to TRBJ2-3, with D uncertain. Trimming removed 5 bases at V and 4 bases at J, with 10 bases between. There are 13 residues in the CDR3. CDR1 is SEHNR, CDR2 FQNEAQ, per germline (reference sequence).

V is TRBV11-2 and J is TRBJ2-3; D perhaps matches TRBD1 (5 bases). V was cut by 5 bases and J by 0 bases, with 12 bases left in between. Germline CDR1 and CDR2: SGHAT and FQNNGV. The CDR3 has 15 amino acids. CDR3 sequence (DNA): TGTGCCAGCAGCCGTCGACAGCCTAGCACAGATACGCAGTATTTT. Its protein product is CASSRRQPSTDTQYF. The full variable domain, rest sourced from reference TRBV11-2 and TRBJ2-3, is EAGVAQSPRYKIIEKRQSVAFWCNPISGHATLYWYQQILGQGPKLLIQFQNNGVVDDSQLPKDRFSAERLKGVDSTLKIQPAKLEDSAVYLCASSRRQPSTDTQYFGPGTRLTVL.

In this sample, this clone turned up once. The chain carries TRBV6-5 and TRBJ1-4; a possible D gene is TRBD1 (5 bases). Deletions cut 8 bases from V and 7 bases from J, with 11 bases between. The length of the CDR3 is 12 residues. Germline V gene data show CDR1 as MNHEY and CDR2 as SVGAGI. In DNA, the CDR3 is TGTGCCAGCGAGGGGACTGCTGAAAAACTGTTTTTT. It specifies CASEGTAEKLFF.

The gene calls are TRBV9 and TRBJ2-7; 14 bases agree with TRBD2. The CDR3 is made up of 18 amino acids. Germline loops: CDR1 SGDLS, CDR2 YYNGEE. The junction had 9 bases not matched to a gene; V was cut back by 3 bases and J by 1 base. Here the CDR3 DNA reads TGTGCCAGCAGCGAGACCGGGACTAGCGGGAGCCGATCCTACGAGCAGTACGTC. It yields the protein CASSETGTSGSRSYEQYV.

The chain links TRBV21-1 to TRBJ2-4; the D segment call TRBD2 is taken from the table without a DNA check. TRBV21-1 is a pseudogene. The CDR3 totals 16 residues. Here the CDR3 reads CASSKGGTVAKNIQYF. The CDR3 nucleotides read TGTGCCAGCAGCAAGGGGGGAACCGTAGCCAAAAACATTCAGTACTTC.

Details on this clone: Other DNA sequences from this sample encode an identical CDR3 as well. The chain joins TRBV3-1 (or the pseudogene TRBV3-2) to TRBJ1-4; unclear D gene. Germline-derived CDR1 and CDR2 are LGHDT and YNNKEL (reference sequence). The CDR3 has 12 residues. The V end was cut by 3 bases, the J end by 7 bases, with 6 bases between. CDR3 residues: CASSQGGEKLFF. The CDR3 DNA follows: TGTGCCAGCAGCCAGGGAGGTGAAAAACTGTTTTTT.

V usage is TRBV7-9 and J usage is TRBJ1-1; 8 nucleotides line up with TRBD1. The CDR3 covers 15 residues. The V gene end was trimmed by 5 bases and the J gene end by 3 bases; junction bases not matched to a gene: 8. From germline, CDR1 is SEHNR and CDR2 FQNEAQ (reference sequence). CDR3 DNA: TGTGCCAGCAGCCGGACGACAGGGGCGGACACTGAAGCTTTCTTT. Protein sequence: CASSRTTGADTEAFF.

The rearrangement uses TRBV4-1 and TRBJ2-6; 10 bases are a match to TRBD1. Germline CDR1 reads MGHRA; CDR2 reads YSYEKL. Trimming removed 4 bases from V and 2 bases from J; junction bases left unmatched: 8. This CDR3 contains 18 residues. This CDR3 reads CASSLGQGTPPGANVLTF. CDR3 DNA sequence: TGCGCCAGCAGCCTGGGACAGGGGACACCTCCTGGGGCCAACGTCCTGACTTTC.

This rearrangement joins TRBV2 to TRBJ1-2; unclear D gene. The CDR3 contains 14 residues. Germline CDR1 reads SNHLY; CDR2 reads FYNNEI. V lost 7 bases and J lost 1, with 13 bases in between. CDR3 sequence reads: CASTDTRVNYGYTF. The CDR3 nucleotides are TGTGCCAGCACCGACACACGAGTTAACTATGGCTACACCTTC.

The chain links TRBV10-3 to TRBJ1-6, with TRBD1 as a possible D gene (5 bases). The V and J ends lost 5 bases and 7 bases respectively, with 9 bases between them. Germline lookup yields CDR1 ENHRY and CDR2 SYGVKD. CDR3 length equals 13 residues. The CDR3 spells CAISRDSNSPLHF. The CDR3 DNA reads TGTGCCATCAGTCGGGACTCAAATTCACCCCTCCACTTT.

The gene calls are TRBV6-4 and TRBJ2-1, with TRBD2 identical over 10 bases. This CDR3 region has 15 residues. Per germline, CDR1 MRHNA and CDR2 SNTAGT. The V and J ends lost 5 bases and 8 bases, in that order; junction bases with no gene match: 9. In nucleotides, the CDR3 is TGTGCCAGCAGTCCATCTAGCGGGGGTTCGGATGAGCAGTTCTTC. The encoded protein is CASSPSSGGSDEQFF.

The CDR3 here is CASSPGLFSGNTIYF. The DNA of the CDR3 is TGTGCCAGCAGCCCGGGACTTTTCTCTGGAAACACCATATATTTT. The chain employs TRBV2 and TRBJ1-3, with D possibly being TRBD1 (5 bases). CDR1 is SNHLY and CDR2 is FYNNEI in the germline V gene. V lost 6 bases and J 0 bases, leaving 12 bases between the germline ends. The CDR3 loop spans 15 amino acids.

The chain uses TRBV9 and TRBJ2-2; 9 bases are a match to TRBD1. V trimming: 4 bases; J trimming: 4 bases; junction bases outside the gene matches: 8. There are 16 residues in the CDR3. In germline, CDR1 is SGDLS, CDR2 YYNGEE. CDR3 nucleotide sequence: TGTGCCAGCAGCTCACCGGGACAGGGTTTCACCGGGGAGCTGTTTTTT. This translates into CASSSPGQGFTGELFF.

The CDR3 bases are TGTGCCAGCAACCATAGGCTAGCGGATTACAATGAGCAGTTCTTC. It encodes CASNHRLADYNEQFF. This rearrangement joins TRBV7-2 to TRBJ2-1; 7 nucleotides line up with TRBD2. The CDR3 covers 15 residues. CDR1 and CDR2 (germline): SGHTA, FQGNSA. V was clipped by 7 bases and J by 4 bases; unmatched bases: 10.

The rearrangement uses TRBV4-3 and TRBJ2-1; no definite D call. The CDR3 is 16 residues long. The V end lost 0 bases, the J end lost 0 bases, and 9 bases lay between the germline ends. Germline CDR1 reads LGHNA; CDR2 reads YSLEER. The CDR3 DNA follows: TGCGCCAGCAGCCAAGAGGTCATTAGCTCCTACAATGAGCAGTTCTTC. Its translation is CASSQEVISSYNEQFF.

The CDR3 region has the DNA TGTGCCAGCAGTGATATCCAACGATTGACCCAGGCAGATACGCAGTATTTT. This sequence encodes CASSDIQRLTQADTQYF. The rearrangement links TRBV2 to TRBJ2-3; D not certain. The V end was cut by 3 bases, the J end by 4 bases, with 20 bases between. There are 17 residues in the CDR3. Looked up from germline, CDR1 is SNHLY and CDR2 is FYNNEI.

J is TRBJ2-1 and V is TRBV27; D remains ambiguous. The CDR3 totals 15 residues. V was clipped by 3 bases and J by 5 bases, with 14 bases between them. The germline CDR1 and CDR2 sequences are MNHEY and SMNVEV (reference sequence). As DNA, the CDR3 is TGTGCCAGCAGTTTTTCTAGTCTAGGCCACAATGAGCAGTTCTTC. Translation: CASSFSSLGHNEQFF.

This rearrangement joins TRBV5-1 to TRBJ2-3, with D unresolved. Germline values: CDR1 SGHRS, CDR2 YFSETQ. The CDR3 is 14 residues long. Trimming cost V 5 bases and J 0 bases, with 10 bases left between them. The CDR3 reads CASRSQTSTDTQYF. CDR3 in DNA: TGCGCCAGCAGGTCCCAAACTAGCACAGATACGCAGTATTTT.

This clone was seen just once. The chain couples TRBV11-3 to TRBJ2-1; maybe TRBD2 (6 bases). In germline, CDR1 is SGHNT, CDR2 YENEEA. The CDR3 totals 15 residues. V gave up 3 bases and J gave up 2 bases, with 11 bases separating them. In nucleotides, the CDR3 is TGTGCCAGCAGCTTTGCGGGGTTTCCCTACAATGAGCAGTTCTTC. Its translation: CASSFAGFPYNEQFF.

CDR3 sequence: CASSLSSGGRFGSYNEQFF. CDR3 nucleotides: TGTGCCAGCAGCTTGTCCAGCGGGGGGAGGTTTGGGTCCTACAATGAGCAGTTCTTC. The chain joins TRBV11-2 to TRBJ2-1, with 9 bases aligning to TRBD2. This CDR3 contains 19 residues. Germline CDR1 reads SGHAT; CDR2 reads FQNNGV. J lost 1 base, V lost 3 bases, and 13 bases had no gene match.

This chain uses TRBV9 with TRBJ2-6, with D tentatively TRBD1 (6 bases). The CDR3 spans 18 residues. V gave up 0 bases and J gave up 0 bases, with 13 bases separating them. CDR1 is SGDLS, CDR2 YYNGEE, per germline. The DNA for the CDR3 is TGTGCCAGCAGCGTAGCCCAGAACAGGGCCTCTGGGGCCAACGTCCTGACTTTC. It specifies CASSVAQNRASGANVLTF.